This T cell receptor (beta chain) was identified in a study of cytomegalovirus exposure and HLA in healthy donors. Across the study: Roughly 85 million unique TCRs from HLA-typed donors made up an early data release.

PCR employed 60 Vbeta and 13 Jbeta primers. Original handling: Later work found around 80 million unique TCR beta chains, with approximately 12 million shared. Only in-frame clones appear in the TCRdb table, and some are missing; sequencing was by immunoSEQ multiplex PCR. V, J and clone size reflect that table, while D and trimming were determined from the DNA. Here the sample spans about 110,000 clones, 67% being singletons. This CDR3 spans 12 amino acids. CDR1 and CDR2 (germline): SEHNR, FQNEAQ (reference sequence). Sequenced input: PBMCs. This chain uses TRBV7-9 with TRBJ1-2; D is unresolved. The sequence derives from a man younger than 35 in good health and CMV-seropositive. The CDR3 DNA reads TGTTCCACCACGACCGGGAACTATGGCTACACCTTC. Amino acid sequence: CSTTTGNYGYTF.